This TCR beta chain was retrieved from a study of CD8 T cells in ankylosing spondylitis. This clonotype was counted many times. Its antigen is as yet unknown. From the 5' RACE reads, TCRdb called clonotypes with MiXCR, one entry per CDR3 protein. The table records about 35,000 distinct CDR3 sequences, 10% of them present only once. Notes on the study in general: Clones that were linked to disease were CD8+ and were relatively rare in peripheral blood. Within ankylosing spondylitis blood, a TCR beta motif made up of eight highly homologous variants appeared to be characteristic.

Germline V CDR1 and CDR2: DFQATT, SNEGSKA (reference sequence). The CDR3 spans 13 residues. Trimming cost V 4 bases and J 3 bases, with 13 bases left between them. The chain employs TRBV20-1 and TRBJ2-7; D is ambiguous. The TCR sequence derives from a male donor with ankylosing spondylitis or in good health (not recorded which). The sequenced sample was blood, either unsorted or a sorted T cell fraction (not recorded which). CDR3 sequence: CSAKDSVDYEQYF. The CDR3 DNA is TGCAGTGCTAAGGATTCTGTGGACTACGAGCAGTACTTC.